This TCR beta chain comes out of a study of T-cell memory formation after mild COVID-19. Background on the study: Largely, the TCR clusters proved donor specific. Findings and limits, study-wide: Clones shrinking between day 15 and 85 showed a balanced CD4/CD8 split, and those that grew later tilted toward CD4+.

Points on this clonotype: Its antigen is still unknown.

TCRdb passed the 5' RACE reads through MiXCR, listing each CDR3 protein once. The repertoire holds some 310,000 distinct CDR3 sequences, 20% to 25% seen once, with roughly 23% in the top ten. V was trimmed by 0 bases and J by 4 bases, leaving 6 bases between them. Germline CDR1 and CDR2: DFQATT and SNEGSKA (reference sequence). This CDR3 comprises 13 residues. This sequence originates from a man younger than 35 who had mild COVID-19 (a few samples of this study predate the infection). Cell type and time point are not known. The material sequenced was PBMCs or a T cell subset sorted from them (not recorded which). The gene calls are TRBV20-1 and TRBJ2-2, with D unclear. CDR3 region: CSARDRATGELFF. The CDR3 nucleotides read TGCAGTGCTAGAGATCGGGCCACCGGGGAGCTGTTTTTT.